These T cell receptor beta chains were read from a single sample in a study of OX40 agonist ivuxolimab in advanced cancers. Sequenced by immunoSEQ multiplex PCR; TCRdb stores in-frame clones only, minus some. The sample consists of over 40,000 clones, more than 70% of them appearing once. Sequences were derived from CD4+ or CD8+ T cells sorted from blood, sampled in a trial of the OX40 agonist ivuxolimab. Every receptor here comes from an adult with an advanced solid tumor such as melanoma, head and neck, liver or kidney cancer. The CDR3 runs from the conserved cysteine through the conserved F or W. D genes are given only for firm matches. Not all rows give a size; the values are once, few, many and, for expanded clones, a class.

14 - TRBJ1-5 TRBV6-4 - CASSPRGGEQPQHF
16 TRBD2 TRBJ2-1 TRBV7-2 few CASSSYIIAGGNEQFF
12 - TRBJ2-1 TRBV28 - CASSLLYNEQFF
12 - TRBJ1-4 TRBV5-4 - CASSYRTEKLFF
13 TRBD1 TRBJ1-2 TRBV5-4 - CASSDRVNYGYTF
16 TRBD2 TRBJ2-7 TRBV7-8 - CASSLYLGGGSYEQYF
12 - TRBJ2-7 TRBV5-5 - CASSVNFYEQYF
14 - TRBJ1-2 TRBV6-6 few CASSIQGGSYGYTF
14 - TRBJ1-1 TRBV7-8 - CASSPGVYLPEAFF
15 - TRBJ2-7 TRBV7-2 - CASSLDRGPSYEQYF
14 - TRBJ1-2 TRBV5-1 once CASSLVFANYGYTF
12 - TRBJ2-5 TRBV5-1 few CASSLRQETQYF
16 - TRBJ2-1 TRBV6-1 - CASSETFLSSYNEQFF
13 - TRBJ1-5 TRBV7-2 - CASTRGANQPQHF
14 TRBD1 TRBJ1-1 TRBV10-3 - CAINRQGGNTEAFF
16 TRBD2 TRBJ2-3 TRBV9 - CASSFTSGRGTDTQYF
14 - TRBJ1-5 TRBV28 - CASSKGFQNQPQHF
14 TRBD1 TRBJ2-4 TRBV7-9 - CASSSRQGENIQYF
13 - TRBJ2-2 TRBV5-4 - CASSGGQDGELFF
17 TRBD2 TRBJ2-1 TRBV11-2 - CASSLAPGGSGSNEQFF
14 - TRBJ2-7 TRBV9 - CASSGSLSSYEQYF
13 TRBD1 TRBJ2-7 TRBV18 - CASHRDRGNIIYF
16 TRBD2 TRBJ2-7 TRBV5-4 - CASSSMTSGSAYEQYF
13 - TRBJ2-2 TRBV6-4 - CASRQGGTGELFF
11 - TRBJ1-6 TRBV6-5 - CASSSFSPLHF
15 TRBD1 TRBJ1-1 TRBV5-6 - CASSLGDRVEGEAFF
16 - TRBJ1-5 TRBV25-1 - CASSEKDFIGNQPQHF
15 - TRBJ2-7 TRBV6-5 - CASISRGRGRNEQYF
13 - TRBJ1-5 TRBV7-2 - CASSFSSNQPQHF
16 TRBD2 TRBJ2-5 TRBV14 - CASSQGRAGVVETQYF
15 - TRBJ2-3 TRBV10-3 - CAISELLAKTDTQYF